This TCR beta chain stems from a study of beta chain features in type 1 diabetes. Study-level results: Type 1 diabetes patients showed a moderate but significant shortening of TCRB CDR3s in all four CD4+ subsets.

The entirety of the isolated RNA underwent reverse transcription, so expressed TCRB transcripts were sequenced. Using immunoSEQ multiplex PCR, the repertoire was profiled, and TCRdb retains in-frame clones only, with some absent. The data show about 110,000 clones, almost 40% seen once. The table lists this clone with a few counts. The antigen is undetermined. Heparinised blood was drawn once per donor, averaging roughly 110 mL. The receptor's source is a woman under 30 in good health. The sequencing input was stem cell memory CD4+ T cells from blood.

CDR3 sequence (DNA): TGTGCCAGCAGCGTAGCTGCCGGGACAGGCAGAACCTACGAGCAGTACTTC. Its translation is CASSVAAGTGRTYEQYF. V usage is TRBV9 and J usage is TRBJ2-7, with TRBD1 matching 8 bases. This CDR3 has 17 amino acids. Germline CDR1 is SGDLS and CDR2 is YYNGEE. Trimming took 0 bases from V and 2 from J; bases not matched to a gene: 10.